The source of this TCR beta chain is a study of shared clonotypes between healthy human individuals. As for the study in general: Serving as donors were a couple of women and three men, whose ages spanned 18 to 49.

As defined, naive CD8 cells were CD45RO-negative and positively selected for CCR7, with terminally differentiated effector memory CD45RA+ cells excluded. The length of the CDR3 is 12 residues. Trimming cost V 2 bases and J 6 bases, with 8 bases left between them. Germline assignment: CDR1 MNHEY and CDR2 SVGAGI. Generated by immunoSEQ multiplex PCR, the TCRdb table keeps only in-frame clones and is missing some. Of around 1,900,000 clones detected, 90% to 95% appear once; the ten largest clones hold around 1.7%. This clonotype originated in a man aged 18 to 29 in good health. Some clones in this sample may be carry-over from other donors' samples. The V call is TRBV6-5, the J call TRBJ2-7; possibly TRBD2 for D (5 bases). Input material: naive CD8+ T cells from PBMCs. The CDR3 is CASSYEGGEQYF. CDR3 DNA sequence: TGTGCCAGCAGTTACGAGGGTGGCGAGCAGTACTTC.